Shown below are 3 T cell receptor beta chains from a single sample sequenced in a study of memory CD4+ T cells and cytomegalovirus serostatus. TCRdb's table, derived via immunoSEQ multiplex PCR, lists solely in-frame clones and lacks some. This repertoire shows under 75,000 clones, over 70% found once; its top ten account for 0.5% to 0.6%. Single viable CD3+CD4+CD8-CD45RO+ cells were sorted as the memory CD4+ T cells. What was sequenced was memory CD4+ T cells from blood. Receptors were obtained from an adult in good health and CMV-seronegative. Some clones in this sample may be carry-over from other donors' samples.

The chain is built from TRBV6-5 and TRBJ1-2; D not resolved. Germline CDR1 and CDR2: MNHEY and SVGAGI. The CDR3 is made up of 14 amino acids. Trimming cost V 0 bases and J 8 bases, with 13 bases left between them. The CDR3 nucleotides read TGTGCCAGCAGTTACTCGAACTCGTTGGGAGGCTACACCTTC. Encoded protein: CASSYSNSLGGYTF.

Here the CDR3 DNA reads TGCGCCAGCAGCCAACCCCTCTCCCTGAGGCAGTACTTC. This translates into CASSQPLSLRQYF. This chain joins TRBV4-1 and TRBJ2-7; no clear D gene. Germline V CDR1 and CDR2: MGHRA, YSYEKL. V shed 2 bases and J shed 9 bases, with 14 bases lying between them. CDR3 size: 13 residues.

As concerns this clone: The junction and the germline gene differ at one end; a read error may be behind it. The rearrangement links TRBV18 to TRBJ1-2; a possible D gene is TRBD1 (6 bases). CDR3 length: 13 residues. Germline-derived CDR1 and CDR2 are KGHSH and LQKENI. The CDR3, as DNA: TGTGCCAGCTCTCCACAGGGACTCTATGGCTACACCTTC. Its protein product is CASSPQGLYGYTF.